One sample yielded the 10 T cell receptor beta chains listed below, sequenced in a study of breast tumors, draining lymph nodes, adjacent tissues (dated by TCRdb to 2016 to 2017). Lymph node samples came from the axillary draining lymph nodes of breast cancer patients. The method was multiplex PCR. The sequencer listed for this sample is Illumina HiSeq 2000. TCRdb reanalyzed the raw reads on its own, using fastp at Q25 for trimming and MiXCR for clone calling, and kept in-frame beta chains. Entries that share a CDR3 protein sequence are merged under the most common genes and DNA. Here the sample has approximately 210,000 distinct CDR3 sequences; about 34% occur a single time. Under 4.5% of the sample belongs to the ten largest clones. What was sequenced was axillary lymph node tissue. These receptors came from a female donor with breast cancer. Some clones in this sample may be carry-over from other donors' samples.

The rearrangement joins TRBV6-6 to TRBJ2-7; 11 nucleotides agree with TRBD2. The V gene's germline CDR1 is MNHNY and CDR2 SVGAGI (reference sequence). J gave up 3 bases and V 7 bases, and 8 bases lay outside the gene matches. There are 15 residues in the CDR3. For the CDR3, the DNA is TGTGCCAGCAAACCCCGGACTAGCGGGCGCTACGAGCAGTACTTC. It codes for CASKPRTSGRYEQYF.

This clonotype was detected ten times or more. The CDR3 protein is CASSEAGTGDDEKLFF. As DNA, the CDR3 is TGTGCCAGCAGTGAAGCGGGAACGGGAGACGATGAAAAACTGTTTTTT. The chain has TRBV6-1 and TRBJ1-4; D gene ambiguous. CDR1 and CDR2 (germline): MNHNS, SASEGT. This CDR3 is 16 amino acids long. The V end was cut by 0 bases, the J end by 6 bases, with 14 bases between.

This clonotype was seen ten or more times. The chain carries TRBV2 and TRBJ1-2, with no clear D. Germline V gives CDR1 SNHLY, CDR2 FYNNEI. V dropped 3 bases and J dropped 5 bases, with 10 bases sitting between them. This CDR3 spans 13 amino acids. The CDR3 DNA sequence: TGTGCCAGCAGTGAGTCGGCAGCTTATGGCTACACCTTC. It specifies CASSESAAYGYTF.

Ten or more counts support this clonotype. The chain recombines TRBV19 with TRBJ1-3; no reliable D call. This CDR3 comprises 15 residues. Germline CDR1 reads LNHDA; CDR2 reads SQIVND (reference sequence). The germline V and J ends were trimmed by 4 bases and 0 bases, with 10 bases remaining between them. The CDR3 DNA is TGTGCCAGTAGTACCGGACGGCGCTCTGGAAACACCATATATTTT. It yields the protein CASSTGRRSGNTIYF. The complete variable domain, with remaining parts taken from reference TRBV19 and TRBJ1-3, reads DGGITQSPKYLFRKEGQNVTLSCEQNLNHDAMYWYRQDPGQGLRLIYYSQIVNDFQKGDIAEGYSVSREKKESFPLTVTSAQKNPTAFYLCASSTGRRSGNTIYFGEGSWLTVV.

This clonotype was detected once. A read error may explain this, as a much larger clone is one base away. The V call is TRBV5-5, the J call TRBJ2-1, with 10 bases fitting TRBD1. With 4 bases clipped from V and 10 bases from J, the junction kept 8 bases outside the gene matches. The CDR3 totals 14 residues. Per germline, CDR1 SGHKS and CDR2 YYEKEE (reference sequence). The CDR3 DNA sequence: TGTGCCAGCAGCAAGGACAGGGGGGATTACGAGCAGTTCTTC. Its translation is CASSKDRGDYEQFF.

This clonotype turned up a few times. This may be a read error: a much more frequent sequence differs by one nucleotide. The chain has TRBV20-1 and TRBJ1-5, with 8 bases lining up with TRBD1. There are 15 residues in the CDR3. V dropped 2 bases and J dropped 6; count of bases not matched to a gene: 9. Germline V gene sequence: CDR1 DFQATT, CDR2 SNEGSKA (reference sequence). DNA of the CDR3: TGCAGTGCTAGATTGGAGGACAGGGACGGTCAGCCCCAGCATTTT. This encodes CSARLEDRDGQPQHF.

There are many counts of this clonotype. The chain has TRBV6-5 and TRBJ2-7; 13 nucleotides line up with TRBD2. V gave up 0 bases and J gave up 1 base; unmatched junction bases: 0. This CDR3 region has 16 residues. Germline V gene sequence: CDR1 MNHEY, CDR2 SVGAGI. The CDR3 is CASSYSTSGRSYEQYF. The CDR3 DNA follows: TGTGCCAGCAGTTACTCGACTAGCGGGAGGTCCTACGAGCAGTACTTC.

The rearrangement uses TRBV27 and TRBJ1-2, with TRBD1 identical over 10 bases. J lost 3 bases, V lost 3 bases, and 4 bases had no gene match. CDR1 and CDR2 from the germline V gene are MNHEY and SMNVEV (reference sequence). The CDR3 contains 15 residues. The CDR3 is CASSFKGQGHYGYTF. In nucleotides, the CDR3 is TGTGCCAGCAGTTTTAAGGGACAGGGGCACTATGGCTACACCTTC.

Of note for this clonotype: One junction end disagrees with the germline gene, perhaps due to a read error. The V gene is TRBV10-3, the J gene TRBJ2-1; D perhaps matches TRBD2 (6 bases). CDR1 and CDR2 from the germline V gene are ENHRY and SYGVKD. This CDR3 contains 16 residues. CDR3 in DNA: TGTGCCAGCAGTTACCAACGGGGGAGCCCCTACAATGAGCAGTTCTTC. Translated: CASSYQRGSPYNEQFF.

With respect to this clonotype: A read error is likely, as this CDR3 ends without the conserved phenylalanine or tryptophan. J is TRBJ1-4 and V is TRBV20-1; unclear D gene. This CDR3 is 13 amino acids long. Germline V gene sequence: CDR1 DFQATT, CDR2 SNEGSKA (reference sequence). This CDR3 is CSARLSANETLFY. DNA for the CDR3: TGCAGTGCTAGATTAAGTGCTAATGAAACACTGTTTTAT.